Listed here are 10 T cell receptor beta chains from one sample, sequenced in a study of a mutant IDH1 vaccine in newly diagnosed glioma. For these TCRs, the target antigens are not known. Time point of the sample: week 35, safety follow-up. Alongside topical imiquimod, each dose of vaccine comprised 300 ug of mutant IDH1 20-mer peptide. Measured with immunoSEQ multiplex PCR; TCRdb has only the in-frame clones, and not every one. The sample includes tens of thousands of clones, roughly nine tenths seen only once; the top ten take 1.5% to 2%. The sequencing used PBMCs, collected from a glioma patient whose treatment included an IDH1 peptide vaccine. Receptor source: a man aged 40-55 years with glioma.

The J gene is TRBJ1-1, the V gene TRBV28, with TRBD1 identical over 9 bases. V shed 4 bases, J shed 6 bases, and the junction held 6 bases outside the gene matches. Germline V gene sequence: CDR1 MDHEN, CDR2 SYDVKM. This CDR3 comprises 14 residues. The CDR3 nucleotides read TGTGCCAGCAGTTCGACAGGGGGTAGGGCTGAAGCTTTCTTT. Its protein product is CASSSTGGRAEAFF.

CDR3 nucleotide sequence: TGCAGCGTTGAAAGTCAGGGATCTGAAGCTTTCTTT. It is translated as CSVESQGSEAFF. The genes are TRBV29-1 and TRBJ1-1; D possibly corresponds to TRBD1 (5 bases). CDR1 is SQVTM, CDR2 ANQGSEA, per germline. This CDR3 has 12 amino acids. Trimming pared 2 bases from V and 6 bases from J, leaving 10 bases between. The variable domain in full, completed from reference TRBV29-1 and TRBJ1-1, reads SAVISQKPSRDICQRGTSLTIQCQVDSQVTMMFWYRQQPGQSLTLIATANQGSEATYESGFVIDKFPISRPNLTFSTLTVSNMSPEDSSIYLCSVESQGSEAFFGQGTRLTVV.

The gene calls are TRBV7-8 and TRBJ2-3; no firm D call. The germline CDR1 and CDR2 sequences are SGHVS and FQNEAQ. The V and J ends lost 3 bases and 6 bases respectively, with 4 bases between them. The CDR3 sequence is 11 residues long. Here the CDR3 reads CASSFGDTQYF. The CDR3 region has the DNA TGTGCCAGCAGCTTCGGGGATACGCAGTATTTT. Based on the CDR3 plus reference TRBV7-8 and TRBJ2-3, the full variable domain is GAGVSQSPRYKVAKRGQDVALRCDPISGHVSLFWYQQALGQGPEFLTYFQNEAQLDKSGLPSDRFFAERPEGSVSTLKIQRTQQEDSAVYLCASSFGDTQYFGPGTRLTVL.

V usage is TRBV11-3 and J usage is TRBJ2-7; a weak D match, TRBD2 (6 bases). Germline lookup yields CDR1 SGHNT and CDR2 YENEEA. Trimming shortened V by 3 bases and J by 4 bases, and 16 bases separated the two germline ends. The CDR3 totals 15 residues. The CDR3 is CASSLEGPGTYEQYF. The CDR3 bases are TGTGCCAGCAGCTTGGAGGGACCTGGAACTTACGAGCAGTACTTC.

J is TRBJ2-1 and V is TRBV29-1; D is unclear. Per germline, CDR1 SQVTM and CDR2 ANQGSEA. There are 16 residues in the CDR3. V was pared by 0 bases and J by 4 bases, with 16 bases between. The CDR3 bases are TGCAGCGTTGAAGATTCGGTTAATGGCCGTTACAATGAGCAGTTCTTC. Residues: CSVEDSVNGRYNEQFF.

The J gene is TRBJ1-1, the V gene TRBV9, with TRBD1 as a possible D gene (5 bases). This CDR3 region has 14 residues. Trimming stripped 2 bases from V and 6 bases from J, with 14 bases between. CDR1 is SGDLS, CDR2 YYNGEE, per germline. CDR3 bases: TGTGCCAGCAGCGTTACGGGGCCTCGGCCTGAAGCTTTCTTT. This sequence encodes CASSVTGPRPEAFF.

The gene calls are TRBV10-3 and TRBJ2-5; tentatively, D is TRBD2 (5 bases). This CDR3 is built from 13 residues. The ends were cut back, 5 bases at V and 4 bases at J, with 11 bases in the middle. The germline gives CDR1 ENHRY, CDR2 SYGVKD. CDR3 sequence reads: CAISTGNPETQYF. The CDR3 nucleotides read TGTGCCATCAGTACCGGGAACCCAGAGACCCAGTACTTC.

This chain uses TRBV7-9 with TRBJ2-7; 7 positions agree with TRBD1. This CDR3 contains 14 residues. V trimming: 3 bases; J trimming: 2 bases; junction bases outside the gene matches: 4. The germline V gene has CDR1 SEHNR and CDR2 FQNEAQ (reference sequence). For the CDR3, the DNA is TGTGCCAGCAGCTTGACAGGGACCACCTACGAGCAGTACTTC. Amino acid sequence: CASSLTGTTYEQYF.

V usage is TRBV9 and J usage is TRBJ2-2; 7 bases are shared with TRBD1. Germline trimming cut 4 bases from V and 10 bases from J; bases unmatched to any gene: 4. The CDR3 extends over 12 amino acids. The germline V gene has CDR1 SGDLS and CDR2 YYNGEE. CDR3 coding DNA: TGTGCCAGCAGCAAAGACAGGGCGGAGCTGTTTTTT. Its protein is CASSKDRAELFF.

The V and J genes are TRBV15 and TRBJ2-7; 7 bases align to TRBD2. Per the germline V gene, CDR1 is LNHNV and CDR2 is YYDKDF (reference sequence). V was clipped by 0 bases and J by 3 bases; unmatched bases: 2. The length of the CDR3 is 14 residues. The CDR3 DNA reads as TGTGCCACCAGCAGAGAAATAGCGGGCTACGAGCAGTACTTC. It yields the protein CATSREIAGYEQYF.